The 18 T cell receptor beta chains below come from one sample, sequenced in a study of blood T cell repertoires in COVID-19. Sequencing used immunoSEQ multiplex PCR; TCRdb keeps in-frame clones, though not all of them. The data hold about 170,000 clones, with roughly 84% observed a single time. The specimen sequenced was peripheral blood. The receptors derive from a man aged 18 to 29 with active or convalescent COVID-19.

CDR3 sequence: CAISATQPGQLLQETQYF. For the CDR3, the DNA is TGTGCCATCAGTGCAACCCAACCGGGACAGCTCCTACAAGAGACCCAGTACTTC. This chain joins TRBV10-3 and TRBJ2-5; TRBD1 aligns across 7 bases. The length of the CDR3 is 18 residues. Germline V gene lookup returns CDR1 ENHRY and CDR2 SYGVKD. Trimming took 4 bases from V and 2 from J; bases not matched to a gene: 16.

Only one count was recorded for this clone. This rearrangement joins TRBV28 to TRBJ2-6; TRBD1 might be the D (5 bases). V lost 5 bases and J lost 2, with 19 bases in between. CDR3 length: 18 residues. In germline, CDR1 is MDHEN, CDR2 SYDVKM. In DNA, the CDR3 is TGTGCCAGCAGTCCCGTCGGACCAGGGTCCCCTGGGGCCAACGTCCTGACTTTC. Its translation: CASSPVGPGSPGANVLTF.

This clone was picked up a small number of times. This chain uses TRBV18 with TRBJ2-1; the D gene is possibly TRBD1 (6 bases). Germline V gives CDR1 KGHSH, CDR2 LQKENI. Trimming removed 2 bases at V and 3 bases at J, with 8 bases between. The CDR3 totals 14 residues. The DNA of the CDR3 is TGTGCCAGCTCACCAGGGGGCCTCTACAATGAGCAGTTCTTC. Protein: CASSPGGLYNEQFF.

V usage is TRBV5-3 and J usage is TRBJ1-4; no definite D call. TRBV5-3 is placed among ORFs of uncertain function. Trimming cost V 0 bases and J 11 bases, with 20 bases left between them. The CDR3 loop spans 16 amino acids. The CDR3: CARSLVKEPVTIKLFF. CDR3 bases: TGTGCCAGAAGCTTGGTTAAGGAACCGGTCACTATCAAACTGTTTTTT.

The CDR3 DNA reads TGTGCCAGCAGCCAGGGACTAGCGGTTGAGACCCAGTACTTC. Its protein product is CASSQGLAVETQYF. This sequence joins TRBV14 and TRBJ2-5; 11 bases agree with TRBD2. The V gene end was trimmed by 3 bases and the J gene end by 5 bases; junction bases not matched to a gene: 2. The CDR3 sequence is 14 residues long. The germline V gene has CDR1 SGHDN and CDR2 FVKESK.

V gene TRBV11-2 combines with J gene TRBJ2-7; 10 bases line up with TRBD2. V gave up 5 bases and J gave up 7 bases; unmatched junction bases: 5. The CDR3 totals 13 residues. Germline V CDR1 and CDR2: SGHAT, FQNNGV. The CDR3 DNA sequence: TGTGCCAGCAGCGGCCAAGCGGGAGGGGAGCAGTACTTC. Its protein product is CASSGQAGGEQYF. Full variable domain (missing parts from reference TRBV11-2 and TRBJ2-7): EAGVAQSPRYKIIEKRQSVAFWCNPISGHATLYWYQQILGQGPKLLIQFQNNGVVDDSQLPKDRFSAERLKGVDSTLKIQPAKLEDSAVYLCASSGQAGGEQYFGPGTRLTVT.

The V and J genes are TRBV5-6 and TRBJ2-1, with 9 bases identical to TRBD1. The J segment lost 5 bases and the V segment lost 1 base, leaving 13 bases of the junction unmatched. Germline V gives CDR1 SGHDT, CDR2 YYEEEE. The CDR3 contains 18 residues. The CDR3 spells CASSLKFRGQGRNNEQFF. Written as DNA, the CDR3 is TGTGCCAGCAGCTTGAAGTTCCGGGGACAGGGCCGGAACAATGAGCAGTTCTTC. The full variable domain, in which reference TRBV5-6 and TRBJ2-1 provide the parts outside the CDR3, is DAGVTQSPTHLIKTRGQQVTLRCSPKSGHDTVSWYQQALGQGPQFIFQYYEEEERQRGNFPDRFSGHQFPNYSSELNVNALLLGDSALYLCASSLKFRGQGRNNEQFFGPGTRLTVL.

The chain employs TRBV28 and TRBJ2-3; 9 bases map to TRBD1. CDR1 is MDHEN and CDR2 is SYDVKM in the germline V gene. This CDR3 has 16 residues. V lost 4 bases and J lost 1; bases outside the gene matches: 6. CDR3 bases: TGTGCCAGCAGTTCATACAGGGGGCACGGCACAGATACGCAGTATTTT. The encoded protein is CASSSYRGHGTDTQYF.

CDR3 sequence (DNA): TGTGCCAGCAGGCCTTCGGGAAGAAGAGCTGGAAACACCATATATTTT. Protein: CASRPSGRRAGNTIYF. The chain has TRBV7-2 and TRBJ1-3; D not certain. The CDR3 has 16 residues. With 6 bases removed from V and 2 bases from J, the gap between germline ends came to 17 bases. CDR1 SGHTA and CDR2 FQGNSA come from the germline V gene.

The chain carries TRBV3-1 (or the pseudogene TRBV3-2) and TRBJ2-2; a weak D match, TRBD1 (5 bases). V was pared by 0 bases and J by 5 bases, with 10 bases between. The CDR3 loop spans 15 amino acids. CDR1 and CDR2 from the germline V gene are LGHDT and YNNKEL (reference sequence). CDR3 sequence (DNA): TGTGCCAGCAGCCAAGATATTAGGGGTACCGGGGAGCTGTTTTTT. Encoded protein: CASSQDIRGTGELFF.

The rearrangement joins TRBV6-2 or TRBV6-3 to TRBJ2-1; 10 nucleotides line up with TRBD2. Unmatched junction bases numbered 16, after V lost 5 bases and J lost 12 bases. The CDR3 extends over 16 amino acids. Germline V gives CDR1 MNHEY, CDR2 SVGEGT. The CDR3 is CASSPGLAELTMRQFF. DNA for the CDR3: TGTGCCAGCAGTCCCGGACTAGCGGAACTTACAATGAGGCAGTTCTTC.

The chain recombines TRBV18 with TRBJ1-2, with 7 nucleotides matching TRBD1. Trimming took 0 bases from V and 4 from J; bases not matched to a gene: 2. The CDR3 loop spans 14 amino acids. Germline V CDR1 and CDR2: KGHSH, LQKENI. The CDR3 coding sequence is TGTGCCAGCTCACCACCCAGGGGGGTCTATGGCTACACCTTC. It translates to CASSPPRGVYGYTF.

The gene calls are TRBV7-2 and TRBJ2-5, with 7 bases fitting TRBD2. CDR1 is SGHTA and CDR2 is FQGNSA in the germline V gene. This CDR3 contains 16 residues. V lost 3 bases and J lost 1; bases outside the gene matches: 8. The CDR3 loop reads CASSFRRGSGQETQYF. CDR3 nucleotide sequence: TGTGCCAGCAGCTTCCGGCGGGGGAGCGGCCAAGAGACCCAGTACTTC.

The gene calls are TRBV4-1 and TRBJ2-6; maybe TRBD2 (5 bases). CDR3 length: 17 residues. Trimming removed 2 bases at V and 0 bases at J, with 11 bases between. Looked up from germline, CDR1 is MGHRA and CDR2 is YSYEKL. The DNA for the CDR3 is TGCGCCAGCAGCCAACCCCTAGCTCCCTCTGGGGCCAACGTCCTGACTTTC. Protein: CASSQPLAPSGANVLTF.

The chain uses TRBV18 and TRBJ2-5; D gene unclear. The germline V gene has CDR1 KGHSH and CDR2 LQKENI. The V end was cut by 4 bases, the J end by 1 base, with 13 bases between. The CDR3 is 15 amino acids. CDR3 protein: CASSQRRSFQETQYF. The DNA of the CDR3 is TGTGCCAGCTCACAAAGACGGAGCTTCCAAGAGACCCAGTACTTC.

The chain carries TRBV3-1 (or the pseudogene TRBV3-2) and TRBJ1-2; D may be TRBD1 (6 bases). Germline values: CDR1 LGHDT, CDR2 YNNKEL (reference sequence). This CDR3 is built from 17 residues. Deletions cut 1 base from V and 4 bases from J, with 19 bases between. The CDR3 reads CASSQGNLQGRRYGYTF. The CDR3 DNA sequence: TGTGCCAGCAGCCAAGGAAATTTACAGGGAAGGCGCTATGGCTACACCTTC.

The chain has TRBV7-8 and TRBJ2-7, with 7 bases lining up with TRBD1. Trimming at V came to 6 bases and at J to 5 bases, leaving 4 bases not matched to a gene. This CDR3 region has 12 residues. The germline V gene encodes CDR1 SGHVS and CDR2 FQNEAQ. CDR3 in DNA: TGTGCCAGCAGGCATACAGGGGACGAGCAGTACTTC. Translating it yields CASRHTGDEQYF.

V and J are TRBV7-2 and TRBJ1-6; D remains unclear. With 1 base removed from V and 10 bases from J, the gap between germline ends came to 8 bases. The CDR3 loop spans 13 amino acids. The germline CDR1 and CDR2 sequences are SGHTA and FQGNSA. This chain's CDR3 is CASSLVAESPLHF. The CDR3 coding sequence is TGTGCCAGCAGCTTAGTGGCGGAATCACCCCTCCACTTT.